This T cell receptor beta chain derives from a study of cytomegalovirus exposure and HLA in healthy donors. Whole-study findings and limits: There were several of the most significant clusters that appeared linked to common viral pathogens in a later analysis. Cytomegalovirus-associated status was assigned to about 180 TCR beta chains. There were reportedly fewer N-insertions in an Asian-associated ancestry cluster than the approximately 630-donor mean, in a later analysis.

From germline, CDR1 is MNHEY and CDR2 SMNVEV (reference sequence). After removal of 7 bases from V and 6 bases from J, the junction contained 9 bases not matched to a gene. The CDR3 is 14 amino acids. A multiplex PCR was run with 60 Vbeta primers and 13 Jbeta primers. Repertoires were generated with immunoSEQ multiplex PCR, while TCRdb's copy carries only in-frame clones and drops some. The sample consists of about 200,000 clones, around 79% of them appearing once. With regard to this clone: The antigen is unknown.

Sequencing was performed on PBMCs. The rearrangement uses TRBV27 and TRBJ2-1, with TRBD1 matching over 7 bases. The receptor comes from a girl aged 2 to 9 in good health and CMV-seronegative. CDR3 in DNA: TGTGCCAGCATTAGGGGGCCCCTCAGCAATGAGCAGTTCTTC. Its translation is CASIRGPLSNEQFF.